This passage covers 12 T cell receptor beta chains from one sample sequenced in a study of blood T cell repertoires in COVID-19. Libraries were prepared by immunoSEQ multiplex PCR; TCRdb keeps only in-frame clonotypes and omits some of them. Of a few hundred thousand clones listed, nearly 90% were seen once; the top ten hold approximately 4%. The sample consisted of PBMCs or T cells enriched from blood (not recorded which). These receptors all come from a woman younger than 30 with acute COVID-19.

The rearrangement joins TRBV3-1 (or the pseudogene TRBV3-2) to TRBJ1-4; D uncertain. This CDR3 comprises 14 residues. Trimming took 1 base from V and 5 from J, leaving 8 bases between them. CDR1 and CDR2 from the germline V gene are LGHDT and YNNKEL (reference sequence). The DNA for the CDR3 is TGTGCCAGCAGCCAAGGGGCCGGAAATGAAAAACTGTTTTTT. Translation: CASSQGAGNEKLFF.

The gene calls are TRBV2 and TRBJ1-6; possible D gene TRBD1, 6 bases. This CDR3 is built from 14 residues. Germline V gives CDR1 SNHLY, CDR2 FYNNEI. The germline V and J ends were trimmed by 9 bases and 9 bases, with 18 bases remaining between them. The CDR3 nucleotides are TGTGCCAGTACCTACCGGGACATGGGTTCACCCCTCCACTTT. Protein product: CASTYRDMGSPLHF.

The rearrangement links TRBV5-1 to TRBJ1-4, with D possibly matching TRBD1 (5 bases). CDR1 is SGHRS, CDR2 YFSETQ, per germline. The V and J ends lost 4 bases and 0 bases respectively, with 13 bases between them. The CDR3 totals 16 residues. The CDR3 sequence is CASSQDLTATNEKLFF. CDR3 sequence (DNA): TGCGCCAGCAGCCAAGACTTGACAGCAACTAATGAAAAACTGTTTTTT.

A few counts support this clone. The chain has TRBV5-1 and TRBJ2-7; D call uncertain. The germline V gene encodes CDR1 SGHRS and CDR2 YFSETQ. Trimming took 0 bases from V and 8 from J, leaving 15 bases between them. This CDR3 has 14 residues. CDR3 sequence (DNA): TGCGCCAGCAGCTTGGTCTTGGGCCCACGCCAGCAGTACTTC. It yields the protein CASSLVLGPRQQYF.

CDR3 DNA sequence: TGTGCCAGCAGCTTATTCACAGGCTCTGGCACCGGGGAGCTGTTTTTT. It translates to CASSLFTGSGTGELFF. The gene calls are TRBV11-3 and TRBJ2-2, with D possibly being TRBD1 (5 bases). CDR3 length: 16 residues. From germline, CDR1 is SGHNT and CDR2 YENEEA. Trimming removed 2 bases at V and 4 bases at J, with 14 bases between.

Only one count was recorded for this clone. This sequence joins TRBV19 and TRBJ2-7, with 9 bases identical to TRBD1. The CDR3 extends over 15 amino acids. V was clipped by 1 base and J by 3 bases; unmatched bases: 4. Germline V gene sequence: CDR1 LNHDA, CDR2 SQIVND (reference sequence). Written as DNA, the CDR3 is TGTGCCAGTAGTATAGGAGGGACAGGGATCTACGAGCAGTACTTC. Its protein product is CASSIGGTGIYEQYF.

The chain couples TRBV28 to TRBJ1-2; 9 positions agree with TRBD1. Germline V CDR1 and CDR2: MDHEN, SYDVKM. CDR3 length equals 12 residues. V gave up 4 bases and J gave up 8 bases; unmatched junction bases: 2. The CDR3 is CASSWDREGYTF. Here the CDR3 DNA reads TGTGCCAGCAGTTGGGACAGGGAGGGCTACACCTTC.

The chain couples TRBV9 to TRBJ2-1, with TRBD2 matching 8 bases. The V and J ends lost 3 bases and 6 bases, in that order; junction bases with no gene match: 5. Germline V lookup: CDR1 SGDLS, CDR2 YYNGEE. CDR3 size: 14 residues. CDR3: CASSEREWINEQFF. The CDR3 region has the DNA TGTGCCAGCAGCGAGCGGGAGTGGATCAATGAGCAGTTCTTC.

V is TRBV15 and J is TRBJ2-3; 7 bases line up with TRBD2. Germline CDR1 and CDR2: LNHNV and YYDKDF (reference sequence). Trimming at V came to 2 bases and at J to 5 bases, leaving 16 bases not matched to a gene. CDR3 length: 18 residues. This CDR3 reads CATSRNPAQRDALDTQYF. CDR3 sequence (DNA): TGTGCCACCAGCAGAAATCCCGCCCAGCGGGACGCCCTAGATACGCAGTATTTT.

Turning to this clone: Since a much larger clone is just one base distant, this may be a read error. J is TRBJ1-1 and V is TRBV7-9; 8 bases are a match to TRBD1. CDR1 is SEHNR, CDR2 FQNEAQ, per germline (reference sequence). Trimming cost V 5 bases and J 3 bases; bases outside gene matches: 2. CDR3 length: 13 residues. DNA for the CDR3: TGTGCCAGCAGCCCACAGGGGGACACTGAAGCTTTCTTT. Translating it yields CASSPQGDTEAFF.

CDR3 region: CASSFHDRLEAFF. The CDR3 DNA follows: TGTGCCAGCAGTTTCCACGACAGACTGGAAGCTTTCTTT. The chain links TRBV28 to TRBJ1-1, with D possibly matching TRBD1 (5 bases). Germline V CDR1 and CDR2: MDHEN, SYDVKM. CDR3 length: 13 residues. V was pared by 3 bases and J by 8 bases, with 13 bases between.

The rearrangement uses TRBV24-1 and TRBJ2-7; 7 bases are a match to TRBD1. From germline, CDR1 is KGHDR and CDR2 SFDVKD. The CDR3 length is 14 residues. Trimming cost V 2 bases and J 8 bases; bases outside gene matches: 8. CDR3 sequence reads: CATSDSGTATQQYF. The CDR3 nucleotides read TGTGCCACCAGTGATTCAGGGACAGCTACTCAGCAGTACTTC.